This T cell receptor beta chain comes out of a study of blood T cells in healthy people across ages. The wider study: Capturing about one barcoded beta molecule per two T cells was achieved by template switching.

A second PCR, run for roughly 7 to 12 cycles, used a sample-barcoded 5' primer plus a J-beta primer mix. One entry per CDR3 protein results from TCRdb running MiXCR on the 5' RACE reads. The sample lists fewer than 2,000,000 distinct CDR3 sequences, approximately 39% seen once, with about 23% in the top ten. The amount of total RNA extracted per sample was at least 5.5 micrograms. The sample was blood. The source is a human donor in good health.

The CDR3 here is CSAEDRGNEKLFF. In nucleotides, the CDR3 is TGCAGTGCTGAGGACAGGGGGAATGAAAAACTGTTTTTT. This chain joins TRBV20-1 and TRBJ1-4; TRBD1 agrees at 10 bases. CDR3 length: 13 amino acids. After removal of 5 bases from V and 5 bases from J, the junction contained 2 bases not matched to a gene. CDR1 is DFQATT, CDR2 SNEGSKA, per germline (reference sequence).